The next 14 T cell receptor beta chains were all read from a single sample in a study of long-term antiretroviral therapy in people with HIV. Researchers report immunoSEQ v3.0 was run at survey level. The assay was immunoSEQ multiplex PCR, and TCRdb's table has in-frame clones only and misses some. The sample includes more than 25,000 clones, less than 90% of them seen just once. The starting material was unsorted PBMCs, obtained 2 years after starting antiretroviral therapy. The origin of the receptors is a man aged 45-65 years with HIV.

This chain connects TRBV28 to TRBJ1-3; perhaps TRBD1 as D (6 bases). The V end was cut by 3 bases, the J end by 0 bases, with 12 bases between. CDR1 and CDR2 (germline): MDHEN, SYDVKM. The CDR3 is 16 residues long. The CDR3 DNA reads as TGTGCCAGCAGTTTTGGACAGTTTCACTCTGGAAACACCATATATTTT. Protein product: CASSFGQFHSGNTIYF. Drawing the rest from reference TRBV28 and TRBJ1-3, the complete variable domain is DVKVTQSSRYLVKRTGEKVFLECVQDMDHENMFWYRQDPGLGLRLIYFSYDVKMKEKGDIPEGYSVSREKKERFSLILESASTNQTSMYLCASSFGQFHSGNTIYFGEGSWLTVV.

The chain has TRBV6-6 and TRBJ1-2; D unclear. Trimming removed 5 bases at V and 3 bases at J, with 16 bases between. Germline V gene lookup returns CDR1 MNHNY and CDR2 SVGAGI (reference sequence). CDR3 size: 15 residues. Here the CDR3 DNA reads TGTGCCAGCAGTCCTATAGGACGCAACTACTATGGCTACACCTTC. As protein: CASSPIGRNYYGYTF.

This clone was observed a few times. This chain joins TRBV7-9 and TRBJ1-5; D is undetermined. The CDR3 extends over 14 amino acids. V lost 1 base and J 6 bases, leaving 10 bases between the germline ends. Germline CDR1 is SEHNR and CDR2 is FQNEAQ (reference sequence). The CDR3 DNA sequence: TGTGCCAGCAGCTTAGATACAGTCCCTCAGCCCCAGCATTTT. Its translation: CASSLDTVPQPQHF.

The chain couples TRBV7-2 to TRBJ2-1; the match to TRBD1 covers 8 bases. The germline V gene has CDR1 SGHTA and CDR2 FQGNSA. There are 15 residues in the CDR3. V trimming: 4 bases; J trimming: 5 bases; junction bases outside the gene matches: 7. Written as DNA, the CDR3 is TGTGCCAGCAGCTCAAGGACAGGGTGGAACAATGAGCAGTTCTTC. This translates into CASSSRTGWNNEQFF.

This chain's CDR3 is CASSARPGRSSTDTQYF. DNA of the CDR3: TGTGCCAGCAGCGCACGGCCGGGACGTTCTAGCACAGATACGCAGTATTTT. The chain carries TRBV5-6 and TRBJ2-3; D may be TRBD1 or TRBD2 (5 bases each). Germline CDR1 is SGHDT and CDR2 is YYEEEE. The CDR3 is 17 residues long. Deletions cut 4 bases from V and 0 bases from J, with 18 bases between.

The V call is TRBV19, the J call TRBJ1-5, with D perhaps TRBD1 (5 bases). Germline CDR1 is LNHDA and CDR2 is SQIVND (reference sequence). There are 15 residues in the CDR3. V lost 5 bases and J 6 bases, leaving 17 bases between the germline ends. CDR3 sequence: CASSPVGGVRQPQHF. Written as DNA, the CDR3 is TGTGCCAGTAGTCCCGTAGGAGGGGTTCGTCAGCCCCAGCATTTT.

The CDR3 sequence: CASGSYRDLWNTEAFF. CDR3 DNA: TGTGCTAGTGGTTCCTACAGGGACCTGTGGAACACTGAAGCTTTCTTT. The chain employs TRBV12-5 and TRBJ1-1; tentatively, D is TRBD1 (6 bases). This CDR3 contains 16 residues. V was shortened by 4 bases and J by 1 base, with 16 bases between the two germline ends. From germline, CDR1 is LGHNT and CDR2 FRNRAP.

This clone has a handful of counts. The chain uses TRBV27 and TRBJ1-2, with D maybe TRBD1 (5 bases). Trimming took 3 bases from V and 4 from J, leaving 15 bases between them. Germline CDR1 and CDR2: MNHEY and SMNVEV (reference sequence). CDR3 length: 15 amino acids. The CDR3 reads CASSLGSRVAYGYTF. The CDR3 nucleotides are TGTGCCAGCAGTTTGGGGTCCAGGGTTGCCTATGGCTACACCTTC.

The CDR3 nucleotides are TGCGCCAGCAGCTCCAACGGCGGGACAGGTAGCGAGCAGTACTTC. Protein: CASSSNGGTGSEQYF. This sequence joins TRBV5-1 and TRBJ2-7; 8 bases are shared with TRBD1. Germline assignment: CDR1 SGHRS and CDR2 YFSETQ. This CDR3 comprises 15 residues. V gave up 3 bases and J gave up 6 bases; unmatched junction bases: 11.

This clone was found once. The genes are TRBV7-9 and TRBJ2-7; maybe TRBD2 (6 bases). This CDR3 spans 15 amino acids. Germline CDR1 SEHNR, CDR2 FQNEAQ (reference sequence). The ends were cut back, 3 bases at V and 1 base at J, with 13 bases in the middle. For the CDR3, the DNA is TGTGCCAGCAGCTTCGGATCTAGCGTGTCCTACGAGCAGTACTTC. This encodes CASSFGSSVSYEQYF. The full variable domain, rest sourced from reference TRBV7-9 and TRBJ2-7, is DTGVSQNPRHKITKRGQNVTFRCDPISEHNRLYWYRQTLGQGPEFLTYFQNEAQLEKSRLLSDRFSAERPKGSFSTLEIQRTEQGDSAMYLCASSFGSSVSYEQYFGPGTRLTVT.

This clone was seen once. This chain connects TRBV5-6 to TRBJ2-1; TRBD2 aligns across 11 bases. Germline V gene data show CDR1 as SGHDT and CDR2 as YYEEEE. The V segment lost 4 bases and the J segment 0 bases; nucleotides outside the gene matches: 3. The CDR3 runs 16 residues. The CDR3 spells CASSTTSGSSYNEQFF. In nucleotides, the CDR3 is TGTGCCAGCAGCACAACTAGCGGGAGCTCCTACAATGAGCAGTTCTTC.

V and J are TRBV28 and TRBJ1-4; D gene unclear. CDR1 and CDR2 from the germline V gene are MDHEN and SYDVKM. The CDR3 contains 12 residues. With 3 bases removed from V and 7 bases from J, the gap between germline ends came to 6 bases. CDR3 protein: CASSFEAEKLFF. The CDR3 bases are TGTGCCAGCAGTTTTGAGGCTGAAAAACTGTTTTTT.

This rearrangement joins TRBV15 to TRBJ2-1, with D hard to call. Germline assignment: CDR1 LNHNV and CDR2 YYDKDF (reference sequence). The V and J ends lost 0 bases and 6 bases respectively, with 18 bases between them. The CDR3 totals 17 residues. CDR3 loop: CATSRDPFPKNGNEQFF. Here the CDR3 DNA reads TGTGCCACCAGCAGAGACCCATTCCCTAAAAATGGCAATGAGCAGTTCTTC.

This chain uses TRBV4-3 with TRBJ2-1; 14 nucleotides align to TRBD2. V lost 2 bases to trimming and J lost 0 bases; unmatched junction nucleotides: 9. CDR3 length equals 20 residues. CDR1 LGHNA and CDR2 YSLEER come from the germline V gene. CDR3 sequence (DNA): TGCGCCAGCAGCCAACGTCTGACTAGCGGGGGGGTAAGCTCCTACAATGAGCAGTTCTTC. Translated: CASSQRLTSGGVSSYNEQFF.